The 24 T cell receptor beta chains given below trace back to one sample, sequenced in a study of shared clonotypes between healthy human individuals (dated by TCRdb to 2019 to 2021). Library preparation used the immunoSEQ multiplex PCR assay. The source is immuneACCESS, and TCRdb retained only in-frame sequences with V and J called. Part of the clones is not carried over; for the studies checked, unresolved V genes explain less than half of this, and the remainder is unexplained. The sample table records roughly 660,000 clones; less than 95% of these occur just once. The top ten hold around a third of the sample. Sequencing used memory CD8+ T cells from PBMCs. The cell subset or site tag for this specimen amounts to: CD45RO+ cells pooled with CCR7-negative TemRA cells. These receptors were taken from a man between 18 and 35 years old in good health. Some clones in this sample may be carry-over from other donors' samples.

The J gene is TRBJ2-3, the V gene TRBV4-3; D ambiguous. V was shortened by 0 bases and J by 2 bases, with 12 bases between the two germline ends. Germline V CDR1 and CDR2: LGHNA, YSLEER. The CDR3 covers 16 residues. CDR3 loop: CASSQDLQAFTDTQYF. The CDR3 DNA reads as TGCGCCAGCAGCCAAGATCTTCAGGCTTTCACAGATACGCAGTATTTT.

V is TRBV7-8 and J is TRBJ1-2, with D possibly matching TRBD1 (5 bases). CDR1 SGHVS and CDR2 FQNEAQ come from the germline V gene. V shed 5 bases and J shed 8 bases, with 15 bases lying between them. This CDR3 has 13 residues. The CDR3 sequence is CASSGTEEEGYTF. In DNA, the CDR3 is TGTGCCAGCAGCGGGACTGAGGAAGAGGGCTACACCTTC. Using reference TRBV7-8 and TRBJ1-2 for the parts outside the CDR3, the full variable domain is GAGVSQSPRYKVAKRGQDVALRCDPISGHVSLFWYQQALGQGPEFLTYFQNEAQLDKSGLPSDRFFAERPEGSVSTLKIQRTQQEDSAVYLCASSGTEEEGYTFGSGTRLTVV.

The chain joins TRBV6-5 to TRBJ1-1; D unresolved. The germline V gene has CDR1 MNHEY and CDR2 SVGAGI. The CDR3 length is 14 residues. The V end lost 0 bases, the J end lost 3 bases, and 8 bases lay between the germline ends. The CDR3, as DNA: TGTGCCAGCAGTTACTCGATTCGGGACACTGAAGCTTTCTTT. Encoded protein: CASSYSIRDTEAFF.

This clone has only one observation. The chain carries TRBV7-9 and TRBJ2-1; possibly TRBD2 for D (7 bases). Per germline, CDR1 SEHNR and CDR2 FQNEAQ (reference sequence). The CDR3 covers 16 residues. Trimming cost V 5 bases and J 4 bases, with 18 bases left between them. The CDR3 DNA reads TGTGCCAGCAGCCCGGGGGGCGGACCCCCTTACAATGAGCAGTTCTTC. Protein sequence: CASSPGGGPPYNEQFF.

The J gene is TRBJ2-5, the V gene TRBV7-2, with D possibly TRBD1 on 5 matching bases. Trimming pared 1 base from V and 2 bases from J, leaving 8 bases between. The germline gives CDR1 SGHTA, CDR2 FQGNSA. CDR3 size: 14 residues. CDR3 sequence (DNA): TGTGCCAGCAGCTTAGATGGGGCTCAAGAGACCCAGTACTTC. Translated, it gives CASSLDGAQETQYF.

This clone was detected only once. The chain uses TRBV23-1 and TRBJ1-4; TRBD1 aligns across 7 bases. TRBV23-1 is known as an ORF, though its function is uncertain. The CDR3 contains 16 residues. The V segment lost 0 bases and the J segment 9 bases; nucleotides outside the gene matches: 10. CDR3 DNA: TGCGCCAGCAGTCAATCCCCACAGGGGACGAGTAAAAAACTGTTTTTT. The encoded protein is CASSQSPQGTSKKLFF.

The V and J genes are TRBV18 and TRBJ2-1; D is unclear. V was shortened by 1 base and J by 0 bases, with 13 bases between the two germline ends. This CDR3 is 17 amino acids long. Germline values: CDR1 KGHSH, CDR2 LQKENI. The CDR3 here is CASSPRVSTSSYNEQFF. Written as DNA, the CDR3 is TGTGCCAGCTCACCACGGGTCAGCACAAGCTCCTACAATGAGCAGTTCTTC.

This rearrangement joins TRBV9 to TRBJ2-1; TRBD1 agrees at 8 bases. This CDR3 is built from 15 residues. V shed 2 bases, J shed 7 bases, and the junction held 8 bases outside the gene matches. Germline CDR1 is SGDLS and CDR2 is YYNGEE. The CDR3 spells CASSVDRGVLNEQFF. Here the CDR3 DNA reads TGTGCCAGCAGCGTTGACAGGGGAGTTTTGAATGAGCAGTTCTTC.

This clone was detected only once. The chain carries TRBV7-9 and TRBJ2-7, with 9 bases aligning to TRBD2. This CDR3 is built from 15 residues. Germline lookup yields CDR1 SEHNR and CDR2 FQNEAQ (reference sequence). Trimming took 5 bases from V and 1 from J; bases not matched to a gene: 6. CDR3 protein: CASSRIAGASYEQYF. The CDR3 coding sequence is TGTGCCAGCAGCCGAATAGCGGGAGCATCCTACGAGCAGTACTTC.

The gene calls are TRBV27 and TRBJ2-7, with D perhaps assigned TRBD1 or TRBD2 (6 bases each). This CDR3 contains 14 residues. The germline V gene has CDR1 MNHEY and CDR2 SMNVEV (reference sequence). Trimming removed 3 bases from V and 4 bases from J, with 13 bases in between. The CDR3 sequence: CASSFDGGGYEQYF. CDR3 in DNA: TGTGCCAGCAGTTTTGACGGGGGCGGGTACGAGCAGTACTTC.

This rearrangement joins TRBV10-3 to TRBJ2-2; TRBD2 aligns across 9 bases. This CDR3 has 16 amino acids. J was trimmed by 0 bases and V by 7 bases; bases with no gene match: 6. CDR1 is ENHRY, CDR2 SYGVKD, per germline. DNA for the CDR3: TGTGCCATCACCTCTACTAGCGGGTCGAACACCGGGGAGCTGTTTTTT. This encodes CAITSTSGSNTGELFF.

The J gene is TRBJ2-5, the V gene TRBV7-3; D remains unclear. The CDR3 is 12 residues long. The germline gives CDR1 SGHTA, CDR2 FQGTGA. The V gene lost 4 bases and the J gene lost 1 base, with 4 bases spanning the gap. CDR3 nucleotide sequence: TGTGCCAGCAGCTCTTTCCAAGAGACCCAGTACTTC. Its protein is CASSSFQETQYF.

V usage is TRBV4-3 and J usage is TRBJ1-3; no firm D call. The V gene lost 4 bases and the J gene lost 0 bases, with 31 bases spanning the gap. The CDR3 length is 22 residues. Looked up from germline, CDR1 is LGHNA and CDR2 is YSLEER. The CDR3 DNA follows: TGCGCCAGCAGCCGAACGACCCCTTATAATGAGGTAACCATCTTCTCTGGAAACACCATATATTTT. Translating it yields CASSRTTPYNEVTIFSGNTIYF.

The chain recombines TRBV11-2 with TRBJ1-1; unclear D gene. Germline CDR1 SGHAT, CDR2 FQNNGV. The V end was cut by 5 bases, the J end by 0 bases, with 13 bases between. CDR3 length: 15 residues. The CDR3 DNA reads TGTGCCAGCAGCCCGAAATGGCAGATGAACACTGAAGCTTTCTTT. Encoded protein: CASSPKWQMNTEAFF.

This sequence joins TRBV2 and TRBJ2-3; no clear D. The CDR3 totals 18 residues. V gave up 2 bases and J gave up 6 bases, with 24 bases separating them. CDR1 SNHLY and CDR2 FYNNEI come from the germline V gene. CDR3: CASSETVSEWTAVDTQYF. The CDR3 DNA is TGTGCCAGCAGTGAAACGGTTTCTGAATGGACCGCGGTGGATACGCAGTATTTT.

The chain has TRBV2 and TRBJ2-7; D perhaps matches TRBD2 (5 bases). From germline, CDR1 is SNHLY and CDR2 FYNNEI. V shed 0 bases and J shed 4 bases, with 10 bases lying between them. The CDR3 is 14 amino acids. DNA for the CDR3: TGTGCCAGCAGTGAAGCACTGGGAGCATACGAGCAGTACTTC. Protein product: CASSEALGAYEQYF.

The chain links TRBV10-1 to TRBJ2-3, with 9 bases aligning to TRBD2. The CDR3 totals 16 residues. Germline V gene data show CDR1 as WNHNN and CDR2 as SYGVQD (reference sequence). The trim removed 0 bases at V and 2 bases at J, leaving 3 bases unmatched. CDR3: CASSESGGRATDTQYF. CDR3 DNA sequence: TGCGCCAGCAGTGAGTCTGGCGGGAGGGCCACAGATACGCAGTATTTT.

The count of this clone is one. This chain joins TRBV28 and TRBJ2-1, with 12 bases fitting TRBD2. Germline lookup yields CDR1 MDHEN and CDR2 SYDVKM. Trimming took 5 bases from V and 4 from J; bases not matched to a gene: 6. The CDR3 is 16 residues long. The CDR3 is CASSNLAGGRYNEQFF. The CDR3 DNA reads as TGTGCCAGCAGTAACCTAGCGGGAGGGAGGTACAATGAGCAGTTCTTC.

The chain uses TRBV7-9 and TRBJ2-7, with D maybe TRBD2 (6 bases). Trimming shortened V by 5 bases and J by 0 bases, and 11 bases separated the two germline ends. The CDR3 contains 14 residues. The germline CDR1 and CDR2 sequences are SEHNR and FQNEAQ (reference sequence). CDR3: CASSHVGGSYEQYF. CDR3 sequence (DNA): TGTGCCAGCAGCCACGTGGGAGGCTCCTACGAGCAGTACTTC.

This chain uses TRBV6-5 with TRBJ2-2; 10 bases map to TRBD1. Germline V gives CDR1 MNHEY, CDR2 SVGAGI. With V trimmed by 6 bases and J by 6 bases, 1 base remained unmatched. CDR3 length: 13 amino acids. The chain's CDR3 is CASRGQGSGELFF. In DNA, the CDR3 is TGTGCCAGCAGGGGACAGGGGTCCGGGGAGCTGTTTTTT.

The V and J genes are TRBV7-2 and TRBJ2-2; D possibly corresponds to TRBD2 (5 bases). In germline, CDR1 is SGHTA, CDR2 FQGNSA. Trimming took off 3 bases at V and 4 bases at J, with 6 bases between the two ends. This CDR3 has 13 amino acids. The CDR3 loop is CASSFAGTGELFF. CDR3 DNA sequence: TGTGCCAGCAGCTTCGCGGGCACCGGGGAGCTGTTTTTT.

The chain joins TRBV11-2 to TRBJ2-7, with D possibly being TRBD2 (6 bases). This CDR3 has 15 residues. The germline gives CDR1 SGHAT, CDR2 FQNNGV. V was clipped by 3 bases and J by 3 bases, with 15 bases between them. CDR3 residues: CASSFGWREGYEQYF. DNA of the CDR3: TGTGCCAGCAGCTTCGGCTGGCGGGAAGGCTACGAGCAGTACTTC.

The V call is TRBV6-5, the J call TRBJ1-5, with D tentatively TRBD1 (6 bases). The CDR3 is 13 amino acids. V shed 5 bases and J shed 5 bases, with 10 bases lying between them. Germline assignment: CDR1 MNHEY and CDR2 SVGAGI. The DNA for the CDR3 is TGTGCCAGCAGTGACAGGTCCCATCAGCCCCAGCATTTT. Its protein is CASSDRSHQPQHF.

This chain connects TRBV7-8 to TRBJ2-1, with D perhaps given as TRBD1 or TRBD2 (5 bases each). The V gene's germline CDR1 is SGHVS and CDR2 FQNEAQ. CDR3 length: 16 residues. V lost 6 bases and J lost 5, with 20 bases in between. CDR3 sequence reads: CASRSSWGLEDNEQFF. CDR3 DNA: TGTGCCAGCAGGTCAAGTTGGGGGTTAGAGGACAATGAGCAGTTCTTC.